The sequence of this T cell receptor beta chain was determined in a study of blood T cell repertoires in COVID-19. Overall study context: From T cells, B-cell-depleted T cells, or PBMCs came the material, which was cDNA or gDNA.

CDR3 length: 14 amino acids. CDR1 is GTSNPN, CDR2 SVGIG, per germline (reference sequence). The J segment lost 5 bases and the V segment lost 3 bases, leaving 6 bases of the junction unmatched. Assay: immunoSEQ multiplex PCR; the TCRdb copy retains only in-frame clones and omits some. Among more than 250,000 clones listed, around 82% were seen once. The clonotype comes from a woman in her forties or fifties with acute or convalescent COVID-19. The chain uses TRBV30 and TRBJ2-1; 8 bases fit TRBD2. Sequencing used peripheral blood. The CDR3 region has the DNA TGTGCCTGGAGCAGACTAGCGTCAAACAATGAGCAGTTCTTC. Encoded protein: CAWSRLASNNEQFF. The whole variable domain, filled in from reference TRBV30 and TRBJ2-1, reads SQTIHQWPATLVQPVGSPLSLECTVEGTSNPNLYWYRQAAGRGLQLLFYSVGIGQISSEVPQNLSASRPQDRQFILSSKKLLLSDSGFYLCAWSRLASNNEQFFGPGTRLTVL.